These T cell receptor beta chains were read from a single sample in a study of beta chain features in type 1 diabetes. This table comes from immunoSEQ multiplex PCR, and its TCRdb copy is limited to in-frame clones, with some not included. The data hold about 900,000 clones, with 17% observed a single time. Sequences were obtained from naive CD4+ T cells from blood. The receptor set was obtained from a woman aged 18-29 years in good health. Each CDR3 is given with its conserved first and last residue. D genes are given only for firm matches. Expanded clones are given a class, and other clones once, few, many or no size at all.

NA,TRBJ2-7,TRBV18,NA,TGTGCCAGCTCAGGGGGCAGAAACTCCTACGAGCAGTACTTC,CASSGGRNSYEQYF
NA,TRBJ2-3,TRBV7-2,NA,TGTGCCAGCAGCTTATTAGGCACAGATACGCAGTATTTT,CASSLLGTDTQYF
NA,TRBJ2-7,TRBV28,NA,TGTGCCAGCAGTCCCGGGACTTCCTACGAGCAGTACTTC,CASSPGTSYEQYF
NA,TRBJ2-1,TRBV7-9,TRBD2,TGTGCCAGCAGCTTGGGACTAGCGGGAGGCGATGAGCAGTTCTTC,CASSLGLAGGDEQFF
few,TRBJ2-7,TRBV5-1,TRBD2,TGCGCCAGCAGCTTGGCGTTAGCGGGAGCGCAGTACTTC,CASSLALAGAQYF
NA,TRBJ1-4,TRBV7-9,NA,TGTGCCAGCAGCTTTAACAGGTTAAATGAAAAACTGTTTTTT,CASSFNRLNEKLFF
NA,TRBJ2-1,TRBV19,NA,TGTGCCAGTACAGAAAACAGGGTGGCCTACAATGAGCAGTTCTTC,CASTENRVAYNEQFF
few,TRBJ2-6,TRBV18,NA,TGTGCCAGCTCACCCGTAGCCTCTGGGGCCAACGTCCTGACTTTC,CASSPVASGANVLTF
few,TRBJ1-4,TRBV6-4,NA,TGTGCCAGCGCACTCCGACCTCACAGTCGGGAAAAACTGTTTTTT,CASALRPHSREKLFF
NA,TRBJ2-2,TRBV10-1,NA,TGCGCCAGCAGTGACACTAGTAACGGGGAGCTGTTTTTT,CASSDTSNGELFF
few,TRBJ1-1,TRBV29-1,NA,TGCAGCGTTGAAGCCAGAGGACGATCGGGGAGGAACACTGAAGCTTTCTTT,CSVEARGRSGRNTEAFF
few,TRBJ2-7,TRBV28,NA,TGTGCCAGCAGTTTATGGGCAGGGCCACACGAGCAGTACTTC,CASSLWAGPHEQYF
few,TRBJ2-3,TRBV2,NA,TGTGCCATCATCCCTAGAGACAGCCCAACAGATACGCAGTATTTT,CAIIPRDSPTDTQYF
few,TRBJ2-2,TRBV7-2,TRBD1,TGTGCCAGCAGCCAATGGACAGGGACGAGAAACACCGGGGAGCTGTTTTTT,CASSQWTGTRNTGELFF
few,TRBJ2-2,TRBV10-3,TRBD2,TGTGCCATCAGTAGACTAGCGGGAGTGTTCAACACCGGGGAGCTGTTTTTT,CAISRLAGVFNTGELFF
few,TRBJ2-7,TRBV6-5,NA,TGTGCCAGCAGCGCACGGGGCTACGAGCAGTACTTC,CASSARGYEQYF
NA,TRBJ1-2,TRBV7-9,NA,TGTGCCAGCAGTCCTAAAGGGAATCTAGGCTACACCTTC,CASSPKGNLGYTF
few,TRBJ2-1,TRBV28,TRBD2,TGTGCCAGCAGTTCTCCAAGCGGGGGGAGCGATGAGCAGTTCTTC,CASSSPSGGSDEQFF
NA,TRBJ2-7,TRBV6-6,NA,TGTGCCAGCAGTTATATCGGGAGTAGTGGCTACGAGCAGTACTTC,CASSYIGSSGYEQYF
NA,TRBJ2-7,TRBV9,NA,TGTGCCAGCAGCTCCTCCTCCTACGAGCAGTACTTC,CASSSSSYEQYF
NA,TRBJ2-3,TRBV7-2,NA,TGTGCCAGCAGCTTGTGGGGCCAGAACACAGATACGCAGTATTTT,CASSLWGQNTDTQYF
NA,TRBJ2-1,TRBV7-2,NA,TGTGCCAGCAGCTTAGGCAGGGTGAATGAGCAGTTCTTC,CASSLGRVNEQFF
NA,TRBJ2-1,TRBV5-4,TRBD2,TGTGCCAGCAGCTTACGGACTAGCGGCGGTTACAATGAGCAGTTCTTC,CASSLRTSGGYNEQFF
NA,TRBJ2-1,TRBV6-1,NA,TGTGCCAGCAGTGAACGCGCGGGTCCGAGCAATGAGCAGTTCTTC,CASSERAGPSNEQFF
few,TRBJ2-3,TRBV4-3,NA,TGCGCCAGCAGCCAAGATGGGGCCCACTTAGATACGCAGTATTTT,CASSQDGAHLDTQYF
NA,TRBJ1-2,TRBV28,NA,TGTGCCAGCAGTCACCATGGCTACACCTTC,CASSHHGYTF
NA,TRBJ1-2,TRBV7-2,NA,TGTGCCAGCAGCTTAGTCTCAGACTACTATGGCTACACCTTC,CASSLVSDYYGYTF
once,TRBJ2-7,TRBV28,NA,TGTGCCAGCAGCACTTACCCCGCCCTAGCGGACAGCTCCTACGAGCAGTACTTC,CASSTYPALADSSYEQYF
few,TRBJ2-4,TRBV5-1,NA,TGCGCCAGCAGCTTGGGGCAGAGCCTGATAGCCAAAAACATTCAGTACTTC,CASSLGQSLIAKNIQYF
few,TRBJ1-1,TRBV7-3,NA,TGTGCCAGCAGCTTAACGGTGAACACTGAAGCTTTCTTT,CASSLTVNTEAFF
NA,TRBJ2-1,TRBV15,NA,TGTGCCACCAGCAGAGATCTTCTAGAGGGGAATGAGCAGTTCTTC,CATSRDLLEGNEQFF
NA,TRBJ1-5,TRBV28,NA,TGTGCCAGCCTGCAGGGTAGCAATCAGCCCCAGCATTTT,CASLQGSNQPQHF
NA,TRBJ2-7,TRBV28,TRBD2,TGTGCCAGCAGTTCAGCCGGGACTAGCGGATACGAGCAGTACTTC,CASSSAGTSGYEQYF
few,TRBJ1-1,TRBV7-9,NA,TGTGCCAGCAGCTTAGAGGGTGTTAGTGAAGCTTTCTTT,CASSLEGVSEAFF
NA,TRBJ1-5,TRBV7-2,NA,TGTGCCAGCAGCTTAGATGCGGGACGAGGACAGCCCCAGCATTTT,CASSLDAGRGQPQHF
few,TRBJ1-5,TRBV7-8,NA,TGTGCCAGCAGCCTCTCACCGGGAGTGCAGCCCCAGCATTTT,CASSLSPGVQPQHF
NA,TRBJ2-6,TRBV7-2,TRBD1,TGTGCCAGCAGCAGGGACAGGGCCTCCTCTGGGGCCAACGTCCTGACTTTC,CASSRDRASSGANVLTF
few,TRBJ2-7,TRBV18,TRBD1,TGTGCCAGCTCACCTCGGACAGGTTTCTCCGAGCAGTACTTC,CASSPRTGFSEQYF
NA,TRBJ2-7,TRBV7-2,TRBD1,TGTGCCAGCAGCTTCACAGGGGGCAGGTACGAGCAGTACTTC,CASSFTGGRYEQYF
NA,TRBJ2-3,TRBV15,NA,TGTGCCACCAGCAGAGCTTACCGCCATAGCGGAGACACAGATACGCAGTATTTT,CATSRAYRHSGDTDTQYF
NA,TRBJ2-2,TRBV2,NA,TGTGCCAGCTCTCGGACTTCTGGTACCACCGGGGAGCTGTTTTTT,CASSRTSGTTGELFF
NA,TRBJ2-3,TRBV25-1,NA,TGTGCCAATTCCCCCTTGACTAGTCCCAGCTACACAGATACGCAGTATTTT,CANSPLTSPSYTDTQYF
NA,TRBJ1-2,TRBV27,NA,TGTGCCAGCAGTTTAAACAGGGCTGGTGGCTACACCTTC,CASSLNRAGGYTF
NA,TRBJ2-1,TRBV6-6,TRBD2,TGTGCCACATACCGCCCGGGAGGGAGCAATGAGCAGTTCTTC,CATYRPGGSNEQFF
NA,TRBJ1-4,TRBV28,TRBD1,TGTGCCAGCAGCCTCCGCGGGACAGGGACTGAAAAACTGTTTTTT,CASSLRGTGTEKLFF
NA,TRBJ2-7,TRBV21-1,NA,TGTGCCAGCAGCACAATCTACGAGCAGTACTTC,CASSTIYEQYF
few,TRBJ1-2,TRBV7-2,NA,TGTGCCAGCAGCCTCCGGGAAAACTATGGCTACACCTTC,CASSLRENYGYTF
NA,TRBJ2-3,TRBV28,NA,TGTGCCAGCAGCCGTCGGGATACGCAGTATTTT,CASSRRDTQYF
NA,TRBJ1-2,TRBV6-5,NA,TGTGCCAGCAGTTACGACAAGTTCTATGGCTACACCTTC,CASSYDKFYGYTF
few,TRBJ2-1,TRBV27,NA,TGTGCCAGCAGACCTTTCGGATCCATCGGGGGGCAGTTCTTC,CASRPFGSIGGQFF
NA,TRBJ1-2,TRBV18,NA,TGTGCCAGCTCACCACCGTCCGGTTTGGACTATGGCTACACCTTC,CASSPPSGLDYGYTF
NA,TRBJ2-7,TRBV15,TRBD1,TGTGCCACCAGCAGAGAAACCTACAGGGGGCAGGACGAGCAGTACTTC,CATSRETYRGQDEQYF
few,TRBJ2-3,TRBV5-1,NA,TGCGCCAGCAGCTTGATCAAGGCAGATACGCAGTATTTT,CASSLIKADTQYF
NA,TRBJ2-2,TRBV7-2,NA,TGTGCCAGCAGCTTAAGGCGGGCCAGGGGAATAAACACCGGGGAGCTGTTTTTT,CASSLRRARGINTGELFF